This record covers a single T cell receptor beta chain. No antigen is known for it. CDR3 size: 14 residues. The germline V gene encodes CDR1 MNHNS and CDR2 SASEGT. J gave up 9 bases and V 5 bases, and 8 bases lay outside the gene matches. Naive CD4+ cells were CD45RA-selected; the remaining cells were memory. Deep-level settings were used for running the assay. The repertoire was sequenced with immunoSEQ multiplex PCR; TCRdb's copy has only in-frame clones and lacks some. The table has 2,500,000 or so clones, roughly 93% seen once. The sample comes from a study of shared clonotypes between healthy human individuals. Study context: The study enrolled a couple of women and a few men aged 18 to 49.

Regarding the study as a whole: Larger estimated richness was generally seen in naive subsets than in memory subsets.

This chain connects TRBV6-1 to TRBJ2-1; TRBD1 matches at 9 bases. This TCR was sampled from a young man in good health. Some clones in this sample may be carry-over from other donors' samples. The sequenced material came from naive CD4+ T cells from PBMCs. Subset meaning: CD45RA+ positively selected. CDR3 residues: CASSWTGDRLEQFF. CDR3 in DNA: TGTGCCAGCAGTTGGACAGGGGATCGTCTTGAGCAGTTCTTC.